Below are 19 T cell receptor beta chains sequenced from a single sample in a study of blood T cell repertoires in COVID-19. TCRdb keeps only in-frame clones here, not all; method: immunoSEQ multiplex PCR. Of under 400,000 clones listed, approximately 86% were seen once; the top ten hold about 4.2%. Sequenced input: PBMCs or T cells enriched from blood (not recorded which). These receptors were obtained from a middle-aged woman with acute COVID-19.

As to this clone: Other DNA sequences in this specimen translate into the identical CDR3. This chain uses TRBV6-5 with TRBJ1-2; 10 bases match TRBD1. The CDR3 loop spans 14 amino acids. The germline V gene has CDR1 MNHEY and CDR2 SVGAGI. V lost 5 bases and J lost 4; bases outside the gene matches: 4. CDR3 sequence (DNA): TGTGCCAGCAGTACTGGGACAGGGGCCTATGGCTACACCTTC. Protein sequence: CASSTGTGAYGYTF.

This rearrangement joins TRBV28 to TRBJ1-2; TRBD1 is a possible D gene (5 bases). Deletions cut 5 bases from V and 5 bases from J, with 6 bases between. Germline V lookup: CDR1 MDHEN, CDR2 SYDVKM. CDR3 length: 11 amino acids. CDR3 amino acids: CASSRGYGYTF. CDR3 nucleotide sequence: TGTGCCAGCAGTAGGGGTTATGGCTACACCTTC.

The chain couples TRBV5-5 to TRBJ2-3; no definite D call. CDR1 and CDR2 (germline): SGHKS, YYEKEE (reference sequence). The CDR3 is made up of 13 amino acids. Trimming left V 3 bases short and J 2 bases short, with 7 bases between. The DNA for the CDR3 is TGTGCCAGCAGCTGGGCCTCCACAGATACGCAGTATTTT. Its translation is CASSWASTDTQYF.

V is TRBV7-3 and J is TRBJ2-6; D is unclear. Germline loops: CDR1 SGHTA, CDR2 FQGTGA. This CDR3 is built from 18 residues. Deletions cut 2 bases from V and 0 bases from J, with 14 bases between. CDR3 DNA: TGTGCCAGCAGCTTAGGCTCCTTTGCCCACTCTGGGGCCAACGTCCTGACTTTC. Protein: CASSLGSFAHSGANVLTF.

The sample holds a few counts of this clone. The chain uses TRBV5-6 and TRBJ1-2; 8 nucleotides agree with TRBD1. The CDR3 covers 16 residues. The germline V gene has CDR1 SGHDT and CDR2 YYEEEE. After removal of 4 bases from V and 2 bases from J, the junction contained 10 bases not matched to a gene. In DNA, the CDR3 is TGTGCCAGCAGCAAGGGGGCAGGGGGCGAAAACTATGGCTACACCTTC. As protein: CASSKGAGGENYGYTF.

This chain uses TRBV29-1 with TRBJ1-2; tentatively, D is TRBD1 (6 bases). The ends were cut back, 7 bases at V and 3 bases at J, with 18 bases in the middle. In germline, CDR1 is SQVTM, CDR2 ANQGSEA. The CDR3 covers 14 residues. This CDR3 reads CSGWAEAGDYGYTF. CDR3 nucleotide sequence: TGCAGCGGCTGGGCCGAGGCAGGGGACTATGGCTACACCTTC.

This sequence joins TRBV5-4 and TRBJ2-7; the match to TRBD1 covers 7 bases. The CDR3 contains 15 residues. J lost 0 bases, V lost 5 bases, and 8 bases had no gene match. Germline V CDR1 and CDR2: SGHNT, YYREEE (reference sequence). CDR3 sequence reads: CASSPAGGPSYEQYF. CDR3 sequence (DNA): TGTGCCAGCAGTCCAGCAGGGGGACCCTCCTACGAGCAGTACTTC.

This clone was seen a few times. The J gene is TRBJ2-7, the V gene TRBV28, with TRBD1 matching 7 bases. This CDR3 is 14 amino acids long. Germline V gene data show CDR1 as MDHEN and CDR2 as SYDVKM. Trimming at V came to 5 bases and at J to 3 bases, leaving 7 bases not matched to a gene. The DNA for the CDR3 is TGTGCCAGCAGTCTCCGGGGACAGATCTACGAGCAGTACTTC. Translation gives CASSLRGQIYEQYF.

The rearrangement uses TRBV9 and TRBJ2-2, with TRBD2 as a possible D gene (5 bases). The CDR3 covers 14 residues. Germline loops: CDR1 SGDLS, CDR2 YYNGEE. V lost 0 bases and J 4 bases, leaving 7 bases between the germline ends. CDR3 protein: CASSVGSGTGELFF. CDR3 DNA: TGTGCCAGCAGCGTAGGCAGCGGCACCGGGGAGCTGTTTTTT.

V usage is TRBV18 and J usage is TRBJ2-7; a weak D match, TRBD1 (5 bases). CDR1 is KGHSH, CDR2 LQKENI, per germline. Between the trimmed V and J ends, which lost 4 bases and 12 bases, there was a span of 16 bases. CDR3 length equals 12 residues. The CDR3 here is CASSRDRERGYF. CDR3 nucleotide sequence: TGTGCCAGCTCACGTGACAGAGAACGAGGGTACTTC.

This clone was seen just once. The genes are TRBV7-9 and TRBJ2-7, with 7 bases lining up with TRBD1. The CDR3 extends over 15 amino acids. Germline V lookup: CDR1 SEHNR, CDR2 FQNEAQ (reference sequence). J lost 4 bases, V lost 3 bases, and 9 bases had no gene match. This CDR3 reads CASSFAGTDFYEQYF. In DNA form, the CDR3 reads TGTGCCAGCAGCTTCGCCGGGACAGACTTTTACGAGCAGTACTTC.

The V gene is TRBV7-9, the J gene TRBJ2-4; 9 bases map to TRBD1. CDR3 length: 19 residues. Germline values: CDR1 SEHNR, CDR2 FQNEAQ (reference sequence). V gave up 1 base and J gave up 0 bases; unmatched junction bases: 10. CDR3 sequence reads: CASSLVPGQGPRAKNIQYF. The DNA for the CDR3 is TGTGCCAGCAGCTTAGTCCCGGGACAGGGTCCGAGAGCCAAAAACATTCAGTACTTC. Using reference TRBV7-9 and TRBJ2-4 for the parts outside the CDR3, the full variable domain is DTGVSQNPRHKITKRGQNVTFRCDPISEHNRLYWYRQTLGQGPEFLTYFQNEAQLEKSRLLSDRFSAERPKGSFSTLEIQRTEQGDSAMYLCASSLVPGQGPRAKNIQYFGAGTRLSVL.

J is TRBJ2-5 and V is TRBV28; D ambiguous. Trimming removed 5 bases at V and 0 bases at J, with 10 bases between. The V gene's germline CDR1 is MDHEN and CDR2 SYDVKM. The CDR3 is 14 amino acids. CDR3 sequence: CASSPLRNQETQYF. The CDR3 coding sequence is TGTGCCAGCAGTCCACTGAGAAACCAAGAGACCCAGTACTTC.

V usage is TRBV10-3 and J usage is TRBJ2-5; D is possibly TRBD2 (5 bases). The CDR3 contains 15 residues. The ends were cut back, 3 bases at V and 2 bases at J, with 13 bases in the middle. The germline V gene encodes CDR1 ENHRY and CDR2 SYGVKD. In DNA form, the CDR3 reads TGTGCCATCAGTGATCTAGCCGGAGCACAAGAGACCCAGTACTTC. Its protein product is CAISDLAGAQETQYF.

The V gene is TRBV4-2, the J gene TRBJ1-2, with 9 nucleotides matching TRBD1. The germline V gene has CDR1 LGHNA and CDR2 YNFKEQ. The length of the CDR3 is 15 residues. With 0 bases clipped from V and 2 bases from J, the junction kept 1 base outside the gene matches. The CDR3 region has the DNA TGTGCCAGCAGCCAAGAACAGGGGGCAAACTATGGCTACACCTTC. Translation gives CASSQEQGANYGYTF.

This clone was counted once. The gene calls are TRBV5-1 and TRBJ1-4; D is perhaps TRBD1 (6 bases). Trimming cost V 4 bases and J 1 base, with 14 bases left between them. The CDR3 contains 16 residues. Germline-derived CDR1 and CDR2 are SGHRS and YFSETQ. CDR3 in amino acids: CASSGAEGVTNEKLFF. As DNA, the CDR3 is TGCGCCAGCAGCGGCGCCGAGGGGGTAACTAATGAAAAACTGTTTTTT.

This clone showed up just a few times. Written as DNA, the CDR3 is TGTGCCAGCAGTAAGACCCCGGCCAGGGTTTTCCCGCCCAATTCACCCCTCCACTTT. Translated: CASSKTPARVFPPNSPLHF. The chain carries TRBV7-9 and TRBJ1-6, with D possibly TRBD1 on 5 matching bases. CDR1 and CDR2 from the germline V gene are SEHNR and FQNEAQ (reference sequence). This CDR3 is 19 amino acids long. The V end was cut by 6 bases, the J end by 7 bases, with 28 bases between.

V and J are TRBV7-3 and TRBJ2-3, with a possible D match to TRBD1 (5 bases). CDR3 length: 16 amino acids. The germline CDR1 and CDR2 sequences are SGHTA and FQGTGA. Trimming shortened V by 6 bases and J by 2 bases, and 18 bases separated the two germline ends. The CDR3 nucleotides read TGTGCCAGCAGTCAAAGGGGCAGATTAGACACAGATACGCAGTATTTT. Translation: CASSQRGRLDTDTQYF.

The chain has TRBV28 and TRBJ2-5; 9 bases align to TRBD2. After removal of 4 bases from V and 5 bases from J, the junction contained 8 bases not matched to a gene. CDR1 and CDR2 (germline): MDHEN, SYDVKM. CDR3 size: 15 residues. The chain's CDR3 is CASSSGASGMETQYF. The CDR3 DNA sequence: TGTGCCAGCAGTTCTGGGGCTAGCGGGATGGAGACCCAGTACTTC.